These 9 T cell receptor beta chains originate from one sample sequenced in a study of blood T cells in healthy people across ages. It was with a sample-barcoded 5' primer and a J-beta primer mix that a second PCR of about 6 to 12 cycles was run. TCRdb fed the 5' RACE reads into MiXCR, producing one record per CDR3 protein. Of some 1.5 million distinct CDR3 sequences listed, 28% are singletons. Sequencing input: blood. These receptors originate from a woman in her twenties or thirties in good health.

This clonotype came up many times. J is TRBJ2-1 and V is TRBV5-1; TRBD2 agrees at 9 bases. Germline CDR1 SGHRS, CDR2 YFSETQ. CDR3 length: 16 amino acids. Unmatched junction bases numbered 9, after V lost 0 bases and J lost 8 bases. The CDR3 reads CASSLGRSGGTDEQFF. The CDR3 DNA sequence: TGCGCCAGCAGCTTGGGTCGAAGCGGGGGGACGGATGAGCAGTTCTTC.

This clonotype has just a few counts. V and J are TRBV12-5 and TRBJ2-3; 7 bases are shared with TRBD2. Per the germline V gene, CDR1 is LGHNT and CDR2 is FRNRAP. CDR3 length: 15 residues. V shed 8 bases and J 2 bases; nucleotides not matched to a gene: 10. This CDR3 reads CASSLEGLLTDTQYF. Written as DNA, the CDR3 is TGTGCTAGTTCCCTAGAGGGACTACTCACAGATACGCAGTATTTT.

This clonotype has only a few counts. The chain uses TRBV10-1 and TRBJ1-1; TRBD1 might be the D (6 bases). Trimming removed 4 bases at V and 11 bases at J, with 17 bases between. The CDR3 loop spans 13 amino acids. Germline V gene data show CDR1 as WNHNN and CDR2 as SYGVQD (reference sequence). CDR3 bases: TGCGCCAGCAGTGGATCCCCTCAGGGGAGGGCTTTCTTT. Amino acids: CASSGSPQGRAFF.

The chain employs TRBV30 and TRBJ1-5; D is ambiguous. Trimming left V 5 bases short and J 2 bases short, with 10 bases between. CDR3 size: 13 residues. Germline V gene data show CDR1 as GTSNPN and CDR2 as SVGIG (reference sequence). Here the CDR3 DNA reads TGTGCCTGGTCCGACTGGGGCAATCAGCCCCAGCATTTT. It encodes CAWSDWGNQPQHF.

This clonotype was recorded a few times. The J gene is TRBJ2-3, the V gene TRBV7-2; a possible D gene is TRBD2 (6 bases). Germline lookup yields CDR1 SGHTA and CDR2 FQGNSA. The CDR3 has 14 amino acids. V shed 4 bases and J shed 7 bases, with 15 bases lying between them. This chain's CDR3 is CASSWGTDTNTQYF. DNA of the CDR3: TGTGCCAGCAGCTGGGGGACTGACACGAATACGCAGTATTTT.

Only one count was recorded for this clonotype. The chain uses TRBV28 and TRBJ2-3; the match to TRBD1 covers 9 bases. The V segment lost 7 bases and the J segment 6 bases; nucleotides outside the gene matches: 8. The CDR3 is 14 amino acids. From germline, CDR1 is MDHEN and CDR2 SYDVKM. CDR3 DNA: TGTGCCAGCACCCCGGGACAGGGTGGGGATACGCAGTATTTT. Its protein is CASTPGQGGDTQYF.

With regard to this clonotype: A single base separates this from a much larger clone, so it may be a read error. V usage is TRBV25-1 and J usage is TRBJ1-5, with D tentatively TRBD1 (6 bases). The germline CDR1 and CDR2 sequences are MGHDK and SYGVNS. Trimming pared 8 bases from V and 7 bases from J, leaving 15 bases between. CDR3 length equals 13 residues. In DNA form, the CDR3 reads TGTGCCAGCGGTAGGGCAGGGGAACAGCCCCAGCATTTT. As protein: CASGRAGEQPQHF.

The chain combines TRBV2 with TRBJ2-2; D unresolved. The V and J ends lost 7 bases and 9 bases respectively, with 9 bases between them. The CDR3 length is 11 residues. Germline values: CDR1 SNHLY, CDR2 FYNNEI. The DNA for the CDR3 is TGTGCCAGCACTCTCGGTAGGGAGCTGTTTTTT. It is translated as CASTLGRELFF.

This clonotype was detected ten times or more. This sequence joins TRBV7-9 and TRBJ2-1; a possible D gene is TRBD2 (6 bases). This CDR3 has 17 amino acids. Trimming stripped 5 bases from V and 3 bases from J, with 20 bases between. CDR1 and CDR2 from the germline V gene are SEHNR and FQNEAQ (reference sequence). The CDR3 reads CASSPRQTSPIYNEQFF. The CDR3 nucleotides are TGTGCCAGCAGCCCAAGGCAGACTAGTCCAATCTACAATGAGCAGTTCTTC.